The T cell receptor beta chain described here comes from a study of a mutant IDH1 vaccine in newly diagnosed glioma. The time point: baseline, week 1 (first vaccination visit). Treatment indicated: pre-vaccination baseline after standard-of-care therapy. TCRdb's copy holds only in-frame clones and misses some; the assay was immunoSEQ multiplex PCR. In the table there are approximately 92,000 clones, 83% of which are singletons. The TCR was taken from a woman between 45 and 60 years old with glioma. Sequenced here: PBMCs, sampled from a glioma patient treated with radiotherapy, temozolomide or both.

In DNA, the CDR3 is TGTGCCTGGAGTGTCAGCTACTTTAACACCGGGGAGCTGTTTTTT. Encoded protein: CAWSVSYFNTGELFF. The chain is built from TRBV30 and TRBJ2-2; the D is unclear. The V gene's germline CDR1 is GTSNPN and CDR2 SVGIG (reference sequence). This CDR3 spans 15 amino acids. Trimming shortened V by 0 bases and J by 2 bases, and 10 bases separated the two germline ends.